This TCR beta chain was found in a study of identical twins. Everyone who gave samples was a healthy Caucasian. The ends were cut back, 4 bases at V and 4 bases at J, with 16 bases in the middle. The CDR3 is made up of 15 amino acids. CDR1 is SGHDN and CDR2 is FVKESK in the germline V gene. This clonotype was observed a few times. TCRdb processed the 5' RACE reads anew with MiXCR; each CDR3 protein has one entry. Of about 720,000 distinct CDR3 sequences in the sample, 8.6% were seen once. The same sample was also studied in work on yellow fever vaccine responses in identical twins.

The sequenced sample was PBMCs. The rearrangement uses TRBV14 and TRBJ2-5, with D possibly matching TRBD1 (6 bases). The sequence was obtained from a woman aged 18-29 years in good health. For the CDR3, the DNA is TGTGCCAGCAGCCTCTTGACACAGGGACGAGAGACCCAGTACTTC. This gives the protein CASSLLTQGRETQYF.